This T cell receptor beta chain stems from a study of blood T cell repertoires in COVID-19. For the study at large: Samples of COVID-19 (acute and convalescent) were obtained from the United States, Italy and Spain.

Generated by immunoSEQ multiplex PCR, the TCRdb table keeps only in-frame clones and is missing some. The repertoire holds 96,000 or so clones, with roughly 89% as singletons. CDR3 size: 17 residues. The V end lost 0 bases, the J end lost 6 bases, and 18 bases lay between the germline ends. Germline CDR1 is SGDLS and CDR2 is YYNGEE. This sequence was found in a human donor with COVID-19, enrolled during active disease. The donor label of this sample is uncertain. Sequences were obtained from peripheral blood. The chain joins TRBV9 to TRBJ2-2; possible D gene TRBD1, 5 bases. CDR3 region: CASSVVPFDRIAGELFF. In nucleotides, the CDR3 is TGTGCCAGCAGCGTAGTACCCTTTGACAGAATAGCCGGGGAGCTGTTTTTT.